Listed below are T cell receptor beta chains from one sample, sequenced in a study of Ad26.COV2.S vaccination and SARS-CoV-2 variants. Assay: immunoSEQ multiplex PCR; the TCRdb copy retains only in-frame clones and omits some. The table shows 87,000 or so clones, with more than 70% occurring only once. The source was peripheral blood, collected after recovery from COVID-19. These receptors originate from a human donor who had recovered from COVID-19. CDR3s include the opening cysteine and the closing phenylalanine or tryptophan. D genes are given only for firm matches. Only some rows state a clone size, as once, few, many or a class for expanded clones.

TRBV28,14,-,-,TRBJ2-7,TGTGCCAGCAGTATCCTGACGCTAGCCTACGAGCAGTACTTC,CASSILTLAYEQYF
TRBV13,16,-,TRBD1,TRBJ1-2,TGTGCCAGCAGCTTCAGGCGACGGGACAGGGAATCTGGCTACACCTTC,CASSFRRRDRESGYTF
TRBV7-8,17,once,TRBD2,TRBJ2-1,TGTGCCAGCAGCGTCCGTAAACCGGGACTAGTTTCGAATGAGCAGTTCTTC,CASSVRKPGLVSNEQFF
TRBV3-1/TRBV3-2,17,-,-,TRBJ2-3,TGTGCCAGCAGCCAGTGGGTGGGAGAAGACCCGGCAGATACGCAGTATTTT,CASSQWVGEDPADTQYF
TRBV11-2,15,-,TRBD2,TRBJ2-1,TGTGCCAGCAGCACACTAGCGTACTCCTACAATGAGCAGTTCTTC,CASSTLAYSYNEQFF
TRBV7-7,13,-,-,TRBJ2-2,TGTGCCAGCAGTCTTGTCCGGACCGGGGAGCTGTTTTTT,CASSLVRTGELFF
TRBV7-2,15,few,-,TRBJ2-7,TGTGCCAGCAGCTTAGGGACTGGAGGAATCTACGAGCAGTACTTC,CASSLGTGGIYEQYF
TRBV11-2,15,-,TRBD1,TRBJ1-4,TGTGCCAGCAGCCCCCGGGGACAGGGGAATGAAAAACTGTTTTTT,CASSPRGQGNEKLFF
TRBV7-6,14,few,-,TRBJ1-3,TGTGCCAGCAGCCCCGGGGGCTCTGGAAACACCATATATTTT,CASSPGGSGNTIYF
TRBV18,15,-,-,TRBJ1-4,TGTGCCAGCTCGCCGACGGCAGCAACTAATGAAAAACTGTTTTTT,CASSPTAATNEKLFF
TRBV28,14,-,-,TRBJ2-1,TGTGCCAGCAGCACCTTGGACTTTAACAATGAGCAGTTCTTC,CASSTLDFNNEQFF
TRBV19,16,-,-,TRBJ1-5,TGTGCCAGTAGTATGGGGTTCCGGGTGTTGAATCAGCCCCAGCATTTT,CASSMGFRVLNQPQHF
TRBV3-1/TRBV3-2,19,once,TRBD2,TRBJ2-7,TGTGCCAGCAGCCAAGATCGAAGGAGACTAGCGGGAGGTAGCTACGAGCAGTACTTC,CASSQDRRRLAGGSYEQYF
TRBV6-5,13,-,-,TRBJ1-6,TGTGCCAGCAGTTATCGGACACATTCACCCCTCCACTTT,CASSYRTHSPLHF
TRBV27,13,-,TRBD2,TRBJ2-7,TGTGCCAGCAGTTTGCGGGAGAGGTACGAGCAGTACTTC,CASSLRERYEQYF
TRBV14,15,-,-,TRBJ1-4,TGTGCCAGCAGCCCAGAAAGGGGGTGGAGTGAAAAACTGTTTTTT,CASSPERGWSEKLFF
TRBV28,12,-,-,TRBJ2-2,TGTGCCAGCAGTTCCTTCACCGGGGAGCTGTTTTTT,CASSSFTGELFF
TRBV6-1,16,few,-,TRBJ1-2,TGTGCCAGCAGTGAAGCGCCCGGACGCAACTACTATGGCTACACCTTC,CASSEAPGRNYYGYTF
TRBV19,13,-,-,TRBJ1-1,TGTGCCAGTAGTATAAACCTTAACACTGAAGCTTTCTTT,CASSINLNTEAFF
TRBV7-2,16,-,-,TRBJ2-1,TGTGCCAGCATCCCCCCCAGACCGGACAGATACAATGAGCAGTTCTTC,CASIPPRPDRYNEQFF
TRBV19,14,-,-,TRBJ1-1,TGTGCCAGTAGTATAGTTGGGGTAGGCACTGAAGCTTTCTTT,CASSIVGVGTEAFF
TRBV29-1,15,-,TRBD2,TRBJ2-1,TGCAGCGTGGGGGGACTAGCGGGAGTTAACAATGAGCAGTTCTTC,CSVGGLAGVNNEQFF
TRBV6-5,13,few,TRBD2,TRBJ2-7,TGTGCCAGCAGTTACGAAGGGACTAGCATCCGGTACTTC,CASSYEGTSIRYF
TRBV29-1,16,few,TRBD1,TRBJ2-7,TGCAGCGTCAAGTATTACTCCGGGACAGGGGCCTACGAGCAGTACTTC,CSVKYYSGTGAYEQYF
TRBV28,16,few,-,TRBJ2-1,TGTGCCAGCAGTTCGGACGCCAGTATCCTCTACAATGAGCAGTTCTTC,CASSSDASILYNEQFF
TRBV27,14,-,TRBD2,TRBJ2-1,TGTGCCAGCAGTTATAGCGGGAAGTACAATGAGCAGTTCTTC,CASSYSGKYNEQFF